This T cell receptor beta chain was obtained from a study of T cells in Graves' hyperthyroidism and ophthalmopathy. Turning to the study itself: Blood from the periphery was taken at initial diagnosis, before any treatment.

Patients aged 18 to 65 had newly diagnosed hyperthyroidism of under 2 months' duration. Source material for PBMCs was about 10 ml fresh peripheral blood. The study's findings and limits: In the analysis, a 13 V-J model separated ophthalmopathy from stable hyperthyroidism.

Unmatched junction bases numbered 11, after V lost 8 bases and J lost 5 bases. From germline, CDR1 is LGHNA and CDR2 YNFKEQ. The length of the CDR3 is 14 residues. Amplification yielded TCR beta CDR3 regions, with RNA transcripts as the source. In the first-round RT-PCR of the TCR CDR3, the HTBI primer set was used. TCRdb called the multiplex PCR reads again in MiXCR, with one record for every CDR3 protein. The sample has approximately 400,000 distinct CDR3 sequences; just under 15% are singletons. This clonotype was observed at least ten times. Its antigen is currently unknown. This sequence joins TRBV4-2 and TRBJ2-5; 7 positions match TRBD2. Material for sequencing was blood. This sequence was found in a woman aged 25 to 39 with Graves' hyperthyroidism. The CDR3 sequence: CASARGGEWETQYF. The CDR3 bases are TGTGCCAGCGCCCGGGGAGGGGAGTGGGAGACCCAGTACTTC.